Reported below is one TCR beta chain. This record comes from a study of shared clonotypes between healthy human individuals. Germline V gene data show CDR1 as SGHVS and CDR2 as FNYEAQ. This CDR3 contains 14 residues. V was trimmed by 4 bases and J by 4 bases, leaving 13 bases between them. Profiled with immunoSEQ multiplex PCR; TCRdb holds only in-frame clones, not every one. The sample has some 2,500,000 clones, over 85% seen once. The sample consisted of naive CD4+ T cells from PBMCs. As for subset: CD45RA+ positively selected. This sequence was found in a man aged 18-30 years in good health. Some clones in this sample may be carry-over from other donors' samples. The chain joins TRBV7-6 to TRBJ1-1; D remains unclear. CDR3 in DNA: TGTGCCAGCAGCTCTGGTCTGGGAGCCACTGAAGCTTTCTTT. Translated: CASSSGLGATEAFF.